What follows is one T cell receptor beta chain and its context. This sample was taken from a study of blood T cell repertoires in COVID-19. Per the original methods: Amplified reference gene primers provided the basis for estimating nucleated cell counts. Produced via immunoSEQ multiplex PCR; TCRdb's table is partial and in-frame only. The DNA gave D and trimming, while V, J and clone size come from that table. This table holds some 230,000 clones, roughly nine tenths found once. After removal of 1 base from V and 7 bases from J, the junction contained 10 bases not matched to a gene. The CDR3 contains 16 residues. Germline lookup yields CDR1 MGHRA and CDR2 YSYEKL.

V gene TRBV4-1 combines with J gene TRBJ2-1, with TRBD1 matching over 7 bases. This TCR was recovered from a woman between 18 and 29 years old in a cohort exposed to, infected with or recovered from COVID-19 (not recorded which). Sequencing used PBMCs or T cells enriched from blood (not recorded which). The chain's CDR3 is CASSQGQGDPTNEQFF. CDR3 nucleotides: TGCGCCAGCAGCCAAGGACAGGGAGATCCGACTAATGAGCAGTTCTTC.